This T cell receptor beta chain was sequenced for a study of blood T cell repertoires in COVID-19. This clone was counted between two and nine times. Profiling relied on immunoSEQ multiplex PCR, and the TCRdb table lists in-frame clones only, not all of them. The data contain approximately 200,000 clones, roughly four fifths of them singletons. Self-reported history from a screening survey and questionnaire set each donor's cohort. After removal of 3 bases from V and 5 bases from J, the junction contained 11 bases not matched to a gene. Per germline, CDR1 SGHDT and CDR2 YYEEEE. The CDR3 contains 17 residues.

The sequence was collected from a man aged 40-49 years who had recovered from COVID-19. The sample taken for sequencing was PBMCs or T cells enriched from blood (not recorded which). This sequence joins TRBV5-6 and TRBJ2-5; 12 bases map to TRBD2. DNA of the CDR3: TGTGCCAGCAGCTCCCTGACTAGCGGGAGAATACGGGAGACCCAGTACTTC. As protein: CASSSLTSGRIRETQYF.